A selection of T cell receptor beta chains follows, all from one sample in a study of regulatory T cells in long-lasting Graves disease. Using its own MiXCR run on the multiplex PCR reads, TCRdb lists one record per CDR3 protein. The sample includes around 430,000 distinct CDR3 sequences, approximately 23% of them seen just once. Source: peripheral blood mononuclear cells (PBMCs), taken when the disease was refractory, from a patient treated with antithyroid drugs. The receptors come from a female donor with Graves disease. CDR3s include the opening cysteine and the closing phenylalanine or tryptophan. The D gene is left open where the match is weak. Not all rows give a size; the values are once, few, many and, for expanded clones, a class.

J,V,D,size,CDR3,DNA
TRBJ2-1,TRBV7-2,NA,NA,CASSLAGTIDNEQFF,TGTGCCAGCAGCTTAGCCGGGACAATCGACAATGAGCAGTTCTTC
TRBJ2-1,TRBV28,TRBD2,NA,CASSTRSGGSYNEQFF,TGTGCCAGCAGTACCCGTAGCGGGGGCTCCTACAATGAGCAGTTCTTC
TRBJ1-4,TRBV28,NA,NA,CASSLRADNERLVF,TGTGCCAGCAGTTTAAGGGCGGATAATGAAAGACTGGTTTTT
TRBJ2-7,TRBV11-2,TRBD1,many,CASSKTGDSYEQYF,TGTGCCAGCAGCAAAACAGGGGACTCCTACGAGCAGTACTTC
TRBJ1-1,TRBV6-1,TRBD1,many,CASSEAPGGINTEAFF,TGTGCCAGCAGTGAAGCACCAGGGGGCATTAACACTGAAGCTTTCTTT
TRBJ1-2,TRBV5-4,NA,few,CASSLGSGGIANYGYTF,TGTGCCAGCAGCTTGGGTTCCGGGGGCATAGCTAACTATGGCTACACCTTC
TRBJ2-2,TRBV9,NA,NA,CASSVPDTNTGELFF,TGTGCCAGCAGCGTCCCGGACACCAACACCGGGGAGCTGTTTTTT
TRBJ1-2,TRBV28,TRBD1,many,CASSAHSGTGTPYGYTF,TGTGCCAGCAGTGCGCACTCCGGGACAGGGACTCCCTATGGCTACACCTTC
TRBJ1-4,TRBV3-1,TRBD1,few,CASSQEGQGGEKLFF,TGTGCCAGCAGCCAAGAGGGCCAGGGGGGAGAAAAACTGTTTTTT
TRBJ2-7,TRBV12-3/TRBV12-4,NA,many,CASSPYGVRPSYEQYF,TGTGCCAGCAGTCCCTACGGGGTGAGGCCCTCCTACGAGCAGTACTTC
TRBJ2-7,TRBV7-9,NA,few,CASSPLGVRTSYEQYF,TGTGCCAGCAGCCCCCTAGGGGTAAGGACCTCCTACGAGCAGTACTTC
TRBJ1-1,TRBV5-1,NA,many,CASSSDSNTEAFF,TGCGCCAGCAGCTCCGACAGTAACACTGAAGCTTTCTTT
TRBJ2-7,TRBV7-2,TRBD1,few,CASTGGLYEQYF,TGTGCCAGTACAGGGGGCCTCTACGAGCAGTACTTC
TRBJ2-3,TRBV7-3,NA,NA,CASSLLRTSTDTQYF,TGTGCCAGCAGCTTACTGCGGACTAGCACAGATACGCAGTATTTT
TRBJ2-7,TRBV15,TRBD2,many,CATSSGLAGSYEQYF,TGTGCCACCAGCAGCGGACTAGCGGGTTCCTACGAGCAGTACTTC
TRBJ2-5,TRBV25-1,TRBD2,NA,CASSEWVLAGVLETQYF,TGTGCCAGCAGTGAATGGGTATTAGCGGGAGTTTTAGAGACCCAGTACTTC
TRBJ1-4,TRBV9,NA,NA,CASSSLSGLNEKLFF,TGTGCCAGCAGCTCCCTGTCAGGACTTAATGAAAAACTGTTTTTT
TRBJ1-2,TRBV12-3/TRBV12-4,NA,few,CASSTGRTNYGYTF,TGTGCCAGCAGCACAGGGCGTACTAACTATGGCTACACCTTC
TRBJ2-4,TRBV7-9,NA,few,CASSPGLEGKDGYSKNIQYF,TGTGCCAGCAGCCCCGGGTTAGAGGGCAAGGACGGCTATTCCAAAAACATTCAGTACTTC
TRBJ2-2,TRBV28,TRBD2,many,CAGGEGATGELFF,TGTGCCGGAGGGGAGGGTGCCACCGGGGAGCTGTTTTTT
TRBJ2-5,TRBV12-3/TRBV12-4,NA,many,CASRVQGQETQYF,TGTGCCAGCAGGGTACAAGGCCAAGAGACCCAGTACTTC
TRBJ2-5,TRBV3-1,NA,NA,CASSLPGIGGTQYF,TGTGCCAGCAGCCTGCCCGGGATCGGTGGGACCCAGTACTTC
TRBJ1-2,TRBV20-1,NA,few,CSAPVGNGYGYTF,TGCAGTGCTCCCGTGGGTAACGGCTATGGCTACACCTTC
TRBJ1-1,TRBV12-3/TRBV12-4,NA,many,CASSLGLWGSGNTEAFF,TGTGCCAGCAGTTTAGGCCTCTGGGGCTCGGGGAACACTGAAGCTTTCTTT
TRBJ2-5,TRBV10-3,NA,few,CAISESRGRETQYF,TGTGCCATCAGTGAGTCCCGGGGGCGGGAGACCCAGTACTTC
TRBJ2-7,TRBV29-1,NA,NA,CSVDRDYEQYF,TGCAGCGTTGACAGGGACTACGAGCAGTACTTC
TRBJ1-4,TRBV6-1,TRBD1,NA,CASSTMRQGVTTNEKLFF,TGTGCCAGCAGTACGATGCGACAGGGAGTAACTACTAATGAAAAACTGTTTTTT
TRBJ1-4,TRBV27,TRBD1,many,CASSPLGQGREKLFF,TGTGCCAGCAGTCCCCTGGGACAGGGACGTGAAAAACTGTTTTTT
TRBJ1-1,TRBV2,NA,many,CASTPRGGARVAFF,TGTGCCAGCACACCTCGGGGGGGGGCCCGGGTAGCTTTCTTT
TRBJ2-6,TRBV11-2,NA,few,CASSLIVGVLTF,TGTGCCAGCAGCTTAATCGTAGGCGTCCTGACTTTC